This record concerns one TCR beta chain sequence. Its antigen is currently not known. The sample holds no much larger clone one base away, and base qualities are not on file. The cysteine opens and the phenylalanine closes a CDR3 of 15 amino acids. Just CDR3 DNA is preserved here, 45 bases in frame from base 1. Taken from the germline V gene, the CDR1 and CDR2 loops are SGHVS and FQNEAQ. Deletion took 5 bases off V and 2 bases off J, with a span of 13 bases between the germline ends. Each collaborating institution followed its own protocols to collect whole blood in K2EDTA tubes. Collaborator samples were shipped for TCRbeta analysis as frozen whole blood, isolated PBMCs, or DNA extracted from either sample type. These data originate in a study of blood T cell repertoires in COVID-19 (dated by TCRdb to 2018 to 2021). About the investigation overall: Samples from collaborators originated in the United States, Italy and Spain and spanned both the acute and convalescent phases of COVID-19. The repertoires were released in a freely available public database meant as a resource for research on the immune response to SARS-CoV-2. Where available, HLA class I and class II types were obtained from metadata supplied by the sample provider rather than from assay-based typing. Samples came from the ongoing ImmuneRACE study (first 160 participants) plus 1,254 subjects from 6 global collaborators. The dataset comprised deeply sampled blood TCRbeta repertoires from subjects exposed to, actively infected with, or recovered from COVID-19. The material from the prospective study consisted of cDNA or gDNA derived from T cells, B-cell-depleted T cells, or PBMCs. The sample metadata nearly always contained a de-identified subject ID, COVID-19 status, age in years and sex. Summary of the overall study and its limitations: How much clinical and demographic metadata was included differed by source and by participant, and the metadata was provided uncurated.

TCRbeta CDR3 regions were amplified from genomic DNA using the immunoSEQ Assay, a bias-controlled multiplex PCR. Concerning the study's data processing: Within the assay, amplification of reference gene primers was used to estimate how many nucleated cells each sample contained. To quantify the absolute abundance of each unique TCRbeta CDR3 rearrangement, sequence reads were collapsed and filtered. For each sample, productive Simpson clonality was calculated as the square root of Simpson's diversity index over productive rearrangements. TCRdb's version of the immuneACCESS table is confined to in-frame rearrangements and falls short of the full clone set. An unresolved V gene accounts for under half of the shortfall where checked; the remainder is of unknown origin. Clonal size and the V and J genes are those of that table, whereas D and trimming came from the DNA. Recorded for this sample are about 220,000 clones; around four fifths of them occurred a single time. In total, the top ten clones hold 20% of the sample.

The sequence joins TRBV7-8 to TRBJ2-1; the D gene assignment is ambiguous. The clonotype comes from a man younger than 45 with active or convalescent COVID-19. The sample comprised peripheral blood. The nucleotide sequence reads as follows: TGTGCCAGCAGCATCAGACAACCCCCCTACAATGAGCAGTTCTTC. The translation is CASSIRQPPYNEQFF.